Listed below are T cell receptor beta chains from one sample, sequenced in a study of regulatory T cells in long-lasting Graves disease. A single record per CDR3 protein comes from TCRdb applying MiXCR to the multiplex PCR reads. This table has some 350,000 distinct CDR3 sequences, roughly 16% appearing once. These data also formed part of another study, on T cells in Graves' hyperthyroidism and ophthalmopathy.

The specimen was peripheral blood mononuclear cells (PBMCs), collected at new diagnosis, from a patient treated with antithyroid drugs. Receptors were obtained from a woman under 30 with Graves disease. Each CDR3 is given without its conserved first and last residue. Each record gives: V gene, CDR3 protein.

v_gene: TRBV20-1; CDR3aa: SAVWLPEAF
v_gene: TRBV3-1; CDR3aa: ASSQRRGGVETQY
v_gene: TRBV27; CDR3aa: ASKRSGSYNEQF
v_gene: TRBV3-1; CDR3aa: ASSPSGTGYSNYGYT
v_gene: TRBV27; CDR3aa: ASSLGAGSPGEQF
v_gene: TRBV7-8; CDR3aa: ASSLVQQSGRLNSPLH
v_gene: TRBV4-1; CDR3aa: ASSQDPTSGSPTDTQY
v_gene: TRBV30; CDR3aa: AWSGGDTQY
v_gene: TRBV3-1; CDR3aa: ASSQVPLSLGVPDTQY
v_gene: TRBV7-7; CDR3aa: ASSPTSGSRPDTQY
v_gene: TRBV5-1; CDR3aa: ASSTAIYRGTGGYT
v_gene: TRBV20-1; CDR3aa: SARVKDTEAF
v_gene: TRBV6-1; CDR3aa: ASLPRLDSPLH
v_gene: TRBV7-9; CDR3aa: ASSHNSRGEQY
v_gene: TRBV7-9; CDR3aa: ASGTSGRSTDTQY
v_gene: TRBV20-1; CDR3aa: SASQRASDTQY
v_gene: TRBV30; CDR3aa: AWHFPTGRGDYGYT
v_gene: TRBV7-3; CDR3aa: ASSLIGGLAGRNEQF
v_gene: TRBV6-1; CDR3aa: ASNPSGTGDNTGELF
v_gene: TRBV10-1; CDR3aa: ASSDGTSYSEQF
v_gene: TRBV3-1; CDR3aa: ASSQAASGGGSDEQF
v_gene: TRBV2; CDR3aa: ASSPLEVRSPLH
v_gene: TRBV12-3/TRBV12-4; CDR3aa: ASSHRVSDQPQH
v_gene: TRBV24-1; CDR3aa: ATSDAAMAATPYGYT
v_gene: TRBV7-8; CDR3aa: ASSQDSSGSRKDTQY
v_gene: TRBV28; CDR3aa: ASSPPGTAKNIQY
v_gene: TRBV5-1; CDR3aa: ASSFTATDTQY
v_gene: TRBV5-1; CDR3aa: ASSTGGNTEAF
v_gene: TRBV13; CDR3aa: ASIHRTSGHNEQF
v_gene: TRBV20-1; CDR3aa: SAGDLIDNEQF
v_gene: TRBV27; CDR3aa: ASSLENQRQAAGELF
v_gene: TRBV5-5; CDR3aa: ASSLAGEFTKLEQF
v_gene: TRBV9; CDR3aa: ASSRNPVQNLLGAF
v_gene: TRBV28; CDR3aa: ASSSTQGSYNSPLH
v_gene: TRBV2; CDR3aa: ASSVGTEIQETQY
v_gene: TRBV3-1; CDR3aa: ASSARPGTGNYGYT
v_gene: TRBV3-1; CDR3aa: ASSQPGGTGDTQY
v_gene: TRBV3-1; CDR3aa: ASSQGAAGDYNEQF
v_gene: TRBV2; CDR3aa: ASSRQYGYT
v_gene: TRBV10-3; CDR3aa: ASQAADSYGYT
v_gene: TRBV28; CDR3aa: ASRREGHQNTEAF
v_gene: TRBV19; CDR3aa: ASRDRGKSDTQY
v_gene: TRBV7-9; CDR3aa: ASSLGGIYSPLH
v_gene: TRBV11-2; CDR3aa: ASSLRAGGPYEQY
v_gene: TRBV5-6; CDR3aa: ASSEYRGRHTDTQY